This T cell receptor (beta chain) is from a study of PD-1 blockade in classical Hodgkin lymphoma. As for this clone: Antigen specificity is unknown.

V dropped 4 bases and J dropped 3 bases, with 27 bases sitting between them. The CDR3 is 19 amino acids. CDR1 is SGDLS and CDR2 is YYNGEE in the germline V gene. Study-level points and caveats: At C4D1, TCR diversity had climbed significantly for CD4+ cells, though not for CD8+ cells. The authors have not defined what causes the repertoire differences, possibly disease activity or prior therapy. Nivolumab initiation under 1 year post-ASCT meant exclusion.

Sequenced by immunoSEQ multiplex PCR; TCRdb stores in-frame clones only, minus some. The table shows fewer than 10,000 clones, with roughly 80% occurring only once. Time point denoted: cycle 4 day 1 (C4D1), after 5 to 7 weeks of nivolumab. Each of the patients experienced relapse following autologous stem cell transplantation, and their brentuximab vedotin exposure differed. Patients showed best responses of complete response, partial response or progressive disease. The chain links TRBV9 to TRBJ2-3; D might be TRBD1 or TRBD2, each matching 5 bases. This sample comprised peripheral blood mononuclear cells (PBMCs), obtained before the fourth cycle of nivolumab. This sequence originates from a human donor with classical Hodgkin lymphoma. The CDR3 DNA reads TGTGCCAGCAGCCCTCCCGAGGGCCTCGGGGCGAGAGGGACAGATACGCAGTATTTT. It translates to CASSPPEGLGARGTDTQYF.